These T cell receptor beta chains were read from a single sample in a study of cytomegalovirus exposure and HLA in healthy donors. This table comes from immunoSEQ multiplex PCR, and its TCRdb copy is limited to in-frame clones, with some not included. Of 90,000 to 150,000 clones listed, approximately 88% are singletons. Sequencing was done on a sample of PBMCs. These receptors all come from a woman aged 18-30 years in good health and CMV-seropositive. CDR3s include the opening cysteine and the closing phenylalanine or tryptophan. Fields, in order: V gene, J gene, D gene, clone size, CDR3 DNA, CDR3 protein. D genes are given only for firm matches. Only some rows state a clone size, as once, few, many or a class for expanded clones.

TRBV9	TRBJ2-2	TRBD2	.	TGTGCCAGCAGCGCCCGTAGCGGGGGGGCCAACACCGGGGAGCTGTTTTTT	CASSARSGGANTGELFF
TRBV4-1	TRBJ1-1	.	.	TGCGCCAGCAGCCAAGCGGGGACTGAAGCTTTCTTT	CASSQAGTEAFF
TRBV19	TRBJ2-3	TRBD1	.	TGTGCCAGTAGTATCACCGGGACAGGGGTCGCAGATACGCAGTATTTT	CASSITGTGVADTQYF
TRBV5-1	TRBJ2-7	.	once	TGCGCCAGCAGCACTCAAGACAGGGGAGGGGACGAGCAGTACTTC	CASSTQDRGGDEQYF
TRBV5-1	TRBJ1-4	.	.	TGCGCCAGCAGCTCAACAGGGTCAACTAATGAAAAACTGTTTTTT	CASSSTGSTNEKLFF
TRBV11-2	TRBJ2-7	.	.	TGTGCCAGCAGCTTAGGGCTTTATCGGCAGGACTCCTACGAGCAGTACTTC	CASSLGLYRQDSYEQYF
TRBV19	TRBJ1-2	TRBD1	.	TGTGCCAGTAGTATAGATGCACAGGGGGCCTATGGCTACACCTTC	CASSIDAQGAYGYTF
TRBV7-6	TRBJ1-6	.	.	TGTGCCAGCAGCCGCGAGGGGGGGCCAGCTTTAAATTCACCCCTCCACTTT	CASSREGGPALNSPLHF
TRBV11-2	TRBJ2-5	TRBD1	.	TGTGCCAGCAGCCCGGACAGGGGGGAGACCCAGTACTTC	CASSPDRGETQYF
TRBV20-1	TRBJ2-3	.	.	TGCAGTGCCGACTCCCTGGATACGCAGTATTTT	CSADSLDTQYF
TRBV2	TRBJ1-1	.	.	TGTGCCAGCAGGGCAGGGCCCGGCGCGTGGGACACTGAAGCTTTCTTT	CASRAGPGAWDTEAFF
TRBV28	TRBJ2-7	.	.	TGTGCCAGCAGTTTATCTCGGACAGTGACCTACGAGCAGTACTTC	CASSLSRTVTYEQYF
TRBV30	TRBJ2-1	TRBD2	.	TGTGCCTGGAGTAGCGGGGCCCTCTTTCAGTTCTTC	CAWSSGALFQFF
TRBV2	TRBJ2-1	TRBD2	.	TGTGCCAGCAGTGTGGGGACTAGCTCGTACAATGAGCAGTTCTTC	CASSVGTSSYNEQFF
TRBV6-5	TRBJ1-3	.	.	TGTGCCAGCAGTTACCGGGGATCGGCTGGAAACACCATATATTTT	CASSYRGSAGNTIYF
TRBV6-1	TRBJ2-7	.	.	TGTGCCAGCAGTGAAGCTCGCTCCTACGAGCAGTACTTC	CASSEARSYEQYF
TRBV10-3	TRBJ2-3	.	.	TGTGCCATCAGTGAGGGGTCTAGCGACGTGGATACGCAGTATTTT	CAISEGSSDVDTQYF
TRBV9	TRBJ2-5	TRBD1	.	TGTGCCAGCAGCCCAAGGACAGGAATCCAAGAGACCCAGTACTTC	CASSPRTGIQETQYF
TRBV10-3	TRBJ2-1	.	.	TGTGCCATCAGTGAGTCGGTCGGGATTGAGCAGTTCTTC	CAISESVGIEQFF
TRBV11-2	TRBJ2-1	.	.	TGTGCCAGCAGCGGAGCGAATTTCGGGGGTGAGCAGTTCTTC	CASSGANFGGEQFF
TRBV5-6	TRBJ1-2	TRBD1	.	TGTGCCAGCAGCCGGACAGGGGGCGCCGGCTACACCTTC	CASSRTGGAGYTF
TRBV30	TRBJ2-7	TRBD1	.	TGTGCCTCAAACCGGGACAGAACCTACGAGCAGTACTTC	CASNRDRTYEQYF
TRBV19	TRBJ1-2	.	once	TGTGCCAGTAGTATGCGAGGGTACTATGGCTACACCTTC	CASSMRGYYGYTF
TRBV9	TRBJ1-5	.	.	TGTGCCAGCAGCCCACGGGGGGCTTGGAATCAGCCCCAGCATTTT	CASSPRGAWNQPQHF
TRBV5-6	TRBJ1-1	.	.	TGTGCCAGCAGCTTGGGGCAGCTAGTGAACACTGAAGCTTTCTTT	CASSLGQLVNTEAFF
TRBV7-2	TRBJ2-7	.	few	TGTGCCAGCAGCTCGAGCTCCTACGAGCAGTACTTC	CASSSSSYEQYF
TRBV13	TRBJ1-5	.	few	TGTGCCAGCAGCTTGTCGGCGGAAAGCAATCAGCCCCAGCATTTT	CASSLSAESNQPQHF
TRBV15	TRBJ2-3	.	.	TGTGCCACCAGCCACGGTAGTCGTTCCGGGACAGATACGCAGTATTTT	CATSHGSRSGTDTQYF
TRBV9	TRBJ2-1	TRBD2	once	TGTGCCAGCAGCGTTAGCGGGAGCGGTACCTACAATGAGCAGTTCTTC	CASSVSGSGTYNEQFF
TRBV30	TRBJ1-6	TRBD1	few	TGTGCCTGGTCTACCGGGACAGGCCAATCACCCCTCCACTTT	CAWSTGTGQSPLHF
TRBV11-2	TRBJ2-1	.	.	TGTGCCAGCAGCTTAGTCGGGGGAGGCAACAATGAGCAGTTCTTC	CASSLVGGGNNEQFF
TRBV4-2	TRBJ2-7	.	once	TGTGCCAGCAGCCAACGGACGACAGTGACGGGCCACGAGCAGTACTTC	CASSQRTTVTGHEQYF
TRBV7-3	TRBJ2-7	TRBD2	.	TGTGCCAGCAGCTCAGGACTAGTATCCGAGCAGTACTTC	CASSSGLVSEQYF
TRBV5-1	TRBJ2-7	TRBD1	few	TGCGCCAGCGACCCCGGGACAGGGGTTTCCGAGCAGTACTTC	CASDPGTGVSEQYF
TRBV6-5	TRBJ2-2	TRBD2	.	TGTGCCAGCAGGAGGACTAGCGGGGGGGCCGGGGAGCTGTTTTTT	CASRRTSGGAGELFF
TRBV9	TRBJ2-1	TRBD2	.	TGTGCCAGCAGCGCAACAGCGGGAGAAGCTTACAATGAGCAGTTCTTC	CASSATAGEAYNEQFF
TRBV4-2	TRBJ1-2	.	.	TGTGCCAGCAGCCAAGCGACGGAATCAGGCGGCTACACCTTC	CASSQATESGGYTF
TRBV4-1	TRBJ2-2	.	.	TGCGCCAGCAACAAAGCTCAGGGGCGAGGGGACGGGGAGCTGTTTTTT	CASNKAQGRGDGELFF
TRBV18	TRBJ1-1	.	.	TGTGCCAGCTCACCAGAACGAGGGAACACTGAAGCTTTCTTT	CASSPERGNTEAFF
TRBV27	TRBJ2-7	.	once	TGTGCCAGCAGTTTATACAGGGATTCCCACGAGCAGTACTTC	CASSLYRDSHEQYF
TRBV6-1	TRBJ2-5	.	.	TGTGCCAGCAGTGAGTCCAGGGCGAGTTTCCAAGAGACCCAGTACTTC	CASSESRASFQETQYF
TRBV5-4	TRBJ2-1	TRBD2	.	TGTGCCAGCAGCGCCGGACTAGCGGGAAATGAGCAGTTCTTC	CASSAGLAGNEQFF
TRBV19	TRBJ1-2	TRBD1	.	TGTGCCAGTAGTCCCGGACAGGGGAGAAGATTAAACTATGGCTACACCTTC	CASSPGQGRRLNYGYTF
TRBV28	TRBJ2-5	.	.	TGTGCCAGCCTCTTCCGGGGTAACCCACAAGAGACCCAGTACTTC	CASLFRGNPQETQYF
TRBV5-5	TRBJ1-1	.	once	TGTGCCAGCAGCACGGAGACAGGTCCTGAAGCTTTCTTT	CASSTETGPEAFF